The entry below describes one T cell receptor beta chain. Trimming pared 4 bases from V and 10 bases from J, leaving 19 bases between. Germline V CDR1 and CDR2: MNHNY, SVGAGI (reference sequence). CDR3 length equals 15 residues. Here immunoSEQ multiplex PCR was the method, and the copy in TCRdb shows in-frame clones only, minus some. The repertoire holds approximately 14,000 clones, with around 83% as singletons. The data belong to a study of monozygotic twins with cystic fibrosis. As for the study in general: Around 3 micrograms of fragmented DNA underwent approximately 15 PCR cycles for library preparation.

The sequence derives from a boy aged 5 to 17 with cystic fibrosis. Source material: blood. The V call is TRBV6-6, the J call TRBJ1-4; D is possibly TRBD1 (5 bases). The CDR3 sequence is CASSSSRVKARKLFF. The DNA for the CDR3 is TGTGCCAGCAGTTCGTCCAGGGTGAAGGCCCGAAAACTGTTTTTT.